The 27 T cell receptor beta chains given below trace back to one sample, sequenced in a study of response to subunit inactivated influenza vaccine. MiXCR was run by TCRdb on the RT-PCR reads, yielding one entry per CDR3 protein. The table lists a few hundred thousand distinct CDR3 sequences, about a fifth of them singletons. The sample was PBMCs from blood, taken approximately 20 months after vaccination. Receptors originate from a man aged 45 to 70 who received an inactivated influenza vaccine.

The chain's CDR3 is CAWSVKGTNYGYTF. Written as DNA, the CDR3 is TGTGCCTGGAGTGTTAAGGGGACTAACTATGGCTACACCTTC. The gene calls are TRBV30 and TRBJ1-2, with a weak D call TRBD1 (5 bases). The germline V gene has CDR1 GTSNPN and CDR2 SVGIG (reference sequence). This CDR3 spans 14 amino acids. Trimming left V 0 bases short and J 0 bases short, with 8 bases between.

This chain connects TRBV2 to TRBJ2-1, with D maybe TRBD1 (6 bases). The CDR3 loop spans 14 amino acids. CDR1 and CDR2 (germline): SNHLY, FYNNEI. Trimming took off 8 bases at V and 5 bases at J, with 16 bases between the two ends. The CDR3 nucleotides are TGTGCCAGCCCCGGGACAAGTAACGACAATGAGCAGTTCTTC. It is translated as CASPGTSNDNEQFF. The entire variable domain, with the rest obtained from reference TRBV2 and TRBJ2-1, is as follows: EPEVTQTPSHQVTQMGQEVILRCVPISNHLYFYWYRQILGQKVEFLVSFYNNEISEKSEIFDDQFSVERPDGSNFTLKIRSTKLEDSAMYFCASPGTSNDNEQFFGPGTRLTVL.

The chain employs TRBV5-1 and TRBJ1-2; 9 bases are shared with TRBD1. V was clipped by 0 bases and J by 1 base; unmatched bases: 16. The CDR3 spans 20 residues. Germline V gives CDR1 SGHRS, CDR2 YFSETQ. The CDR3 bases are TGCGCCAGCAGCTTGGTCCCCTGGGGGACAGGGAACAACTTTAACTATGGCTACACCTTC. This encodes CASSLVPWGTGNNFNYGYTF.

The V call is TRBV27, the J call TRBJ1-1; 7 nucleotides match TRBD1. V dropped 7 bases and J dropped 4; count of bases not matched to a gene: 6. CDR1 MNHEY and CDR2 SMNVEV come from the germline V gene (reference sequence). This CDR3 spans 13 amino acids. The CDR3 is CASNVNRGTEAFF. The CDR3, as DNA: TGTGCCAGCAATGTTAACAGGGGCACTGAAGCTTTCTTT.

This clonotype was counted at least ten times. The rearrangement links TRBV28 to TRBJ1-4; D unclear. Germline CDR1 is MDHEN and CDR2 is SYDVKM. The germline V and J ends were trimmed by 4 bases and 0 bases, with 12 bases remaining between them. There are 16 residues in the CDR3. CDR3: CASSSPRPPTNEKLFF. The DNA of the CDR3 is TGTGCCAGCAGTTCCCCCCGGCCACCAACTAATGAAAAACTGTTTTTT.

This clonotype was counted only a few times. The chain couples TRBV5-6 to TRBJ1-5; TRBD1 agrees at 7 bases. This CDR3 is 15 amino acids long. Germline loops: CDR1 SGHDT, CDR2 YYEEEE. J was trimmed by 0 bases and V by 3 bases; bases with no gene match: 3. This CDR3 reads CASSWGQSSNQPQHF. CDR3 coding DNA: TGTGCCAGCAGCTGGGGACAGTCTAGCAATCAGCCCCAGCATTTT. The variable domain in full, with the rest retrieved from reference TRBV5-6 and TRBJ1-5, is DAGVTQSPTHLIKTRGQQVTLRCSPKSGHDTVSWYQQALGQGPQFIFQYYEEEERQRGNFPDRFSGHQFPNYSSELNVNALLLGDSALYLCASSWGQSSNQPQHFGDGTRLSIL.

This clonotype was detected a few times. The rearrangement links TRBV4-3 to TRBJ1-6; D is unclear. The CDR3 has 16 residues. Per germline, CDR1 LGHNA and CDR2 YSLEER. With 0 bases removed from V and 1 base from J, the gap between germline ends came to 7 bases. This CDR3 is CASSQDQVSYNSPLHF. DNA of the CDR3: TGCGCCAGCAGCCAAGACCAGGTGTCCTATAATTCACCCCTCCACTTT.

Details on this clonotype: At one boundary the junction diverges from the germline segment, which might be a read error. V and J are TRBV7-2 and TRBJ2-7; 9 bases match TRBD1. CDR1 is SGHTA and CDR2 is FQGNSA in the germline V gene. The length of the CDR3 is 14 residues. CDR3 region: CASSTRTGDYEQYF. The CDR3 DNA reads as TGTGCCAGCAGCACCAGGACAGGGGACTACGAACAGTACTTC. Based on the CDR3 plus reference TRBV7-2 and TRBJ2-7, the full variable domain is GAGVSQSPSNKVTEKGKDVELRCDPISGHTALYWYRQSLGQGLEFLIYFQGNSAPDKSGLPSDRFSAERTGGSVSTLTIQRTQQEDSAVYLCASSTRTGDYEQYFGPGTRLTVT.

This clonotype was picked up a small number of times. J is TRBJ1-2 and V is TRBV4-1; D perhaps matches TRBD1 (6 bases). The CDR3 runs to 13 residues. Deletions cut 3 bases from V and 8 bases from J, with 13 bases between. Germline V CDR1 and CDR2: MGHRA, YSYEKL. The CDR3, as DNA: TGCGCCAGCAGCCACACAGGGAGAGGGGGCTACACCTTC. This gives the protein CASSHTGRGGYTF.

This clonotype was found many times. The chain carries TRBV28 and TRBJ1-5, with 8 positions matching TRBD1. CDR1 and CDR2 (germline): MDHEN, SYDVKM. CDR3 length: 14 amino acids. The trim removed 4 bases at V and 5 bases at J, leaving 4 bases unmatched. As DNA, the CDR3 is TGTGCCAGCAGTTCCGGGACAGGCCATCAGCCCCAGCATTTT. Protein sequence: CASSSGTGHQPQHF.

For the CDR3, the DNA is TGCGCCAGCAGCTTGGACTGGGACTACGAGCAGTACTTC. Its translation is CASSLDWDYEQYF. The V gene is TRBV5-1, the J gene TRBJ2-7; D ambiguous. CDR1 is SGHRS and CDR2 is YFSETQ in the germline V gene. CDR3 size: 13 residues. Trimming stripped 0 bases from V and 3 bases from J, with 7 bases between.

In this sample, this clonotype turned up a few times. The CDR3 DNA reads as TGCGCCAGCAGCCAAGCAGCGGGAGGAGTTGGAGATGAGCAGTTCTTC. Its translation: CASSQAAGGVGDEQFF. The V and J genes are TRBV4-3 and TRBJ2-1; TRBD2 matches 9 bases. V shed 1 base and J 8 bases; nucleotides not matched to a gene: 9. This CDR3 comprises 16 residues. Germline CDR1 reads LGHNA; CDR2 reads YSLEER.

The V call is TRBV2, the J call TRBJ2-1; D not certain. The CDR3 runs to 11 residues. V lost 6 bases to trimming and J lost 7 bases, with 7 bases between them. Per the germline V gene, CDR1 is SNHLY and CDR2 is FYNNEI. The DNA of the CDR3 is TGTGCCAGCAGCCAACGTAATGAGCAGTTCTTC. Its translation: CASSQRNEQFF.

This clonotype was seen only a few times. This CDR3 is CASSSTSSGTEQYF. DNA of the CDR3: TGTGCCAGCAGTTCAACAAGTAGTGGTACTGAGCAGTACTTC. The rearrangement joins TRBV27 to TRBJ2-7; D gene uncertain. Between the trimmed V and J ends, which lost 4 bases and 7 bases, there was a span of 17 bases. Germline V gene lookup returns CDR1 MNHEY and CDR2 SMNVEV (reference sequence). There are 14 residues in the CDR3.

This clonotype was observed a handful of times. This rearrangement joins TRBV4-2 to TRBJ1-5; 9 nucleotides match TRBD1. Germline lookup yields CDR1 LGHNA and CDR2 YNFKEQ. There are 15 residues in the CDR3. Trimming took 0 bases from V and 7 from J; bases not matched to a gene: 4. The CDR3 reads CASSQDLQGAQPQHF. The CDR3 bases are TGTGCCAGCAGCCAAGATTTACAGGGGGCACAGCCCCAGCATTTT.

There are a few counts of this clonotype. The chain has TRBV9 and TRBJ2-7; TRBD2 might be the D (6 bases). V was pared by 0 bases and J by 1 base, with 8 bases between. CDR1 is SGDLS and CDR2 is YYNGEE in the germline V gene. This CDR3 is built from 14 residues. The CDR3 region is CASSVDGGSYEQYF. CDR3 bases: TGTGCCAGCAGCGTAGATGGGGGGTCCTACGAGCAGTACTTC.

V and J are TRBV12-3 or TRBV12-4 and TRBJ1-4, with a possible D match to TRBD1 (5 bases). This CDR3 is 14 amino acids long. With 6 bases removed from V and 8 bases from J, the gap between germline ends came to 16 bases. The DNA for the CDR3 is TGTGCCAGCAGCTACCGGGGCCCCGGGGAAAAACTGTTTTTT. Protein product: CASSYRGPGEKLFF.

This clonotype showed up many times. The chain recombines TRBV7-9 with TRBJ2-1; D unclear. Trimming took 1 base from V and 4 from J, leaving 8 bases between them. Germline CDR1 reads SEHNR; CDR2 reads FQNEAQ (reference sequence). The CDR3 sequence is 14 residues long. The CDR3 nucleotides read TGTGCCAGCAGCTTAGTGTTCGGGTACAATGAGCAGTTCTTC. This encodes CASSLVFGYNEQFF. Using reference TRBV7-9 and TRBJ2-1 for the parts outside the CDR3, the full variable domain is DTGVSQNPRHKITKRGQNVTFRCDPISEHNRLYWYRQTLGQGPEFLTYFQNEAQLEKSRLLSDRFSAERPKGSFSTLEIQRTEQGDSAMYLCASSLVFGYNEQFFGPGTRLTVL.

This clonotype was seen only a few times. The chain couples TRBV6-5 to TRBJ1-6; D is possibly TRBD1 (5 bases). V dropped 2 bases and J dropped 3 bases, with 14 bases sitting between them. Germline CDR1 reads MNHEY; CDR2 reads SVGAGI. The CDR3 length is 17 residues. The CDR3 protein is CASSYRGPVDYNSPLHF. The CDR3 DNA reads as TGTGCCAGCAGTTACAGGGGTCCGGTAGACTATAATTCACCCCTCCACTTT.

In its sample, this clonotype was seen many times. V is TRBV3-1 and J is TRBJ1-2; tentatively, D is TRBD1 (5 bases). Trimming removed 0 bases from V and 0 bases from J, with 11 bases in between. The CDR3 runs to 16 residues. Per the germline V gene, CDR1 is LGHDT and CDR2 is YNNKEL (reference sequence). This CDR3 is CASSQDGAVPNYGYTF. The CDR3 DNA follows: TGTGCCAGCAGCCAAGATGGGGCCGTTCCTAACTATGGCTACACCTTC.

This clonotype appeared a few times. V is TRBV28 and J is TRBJ2-1; D call uncertain. This CDR3 contains 11 residues. Germline loops: CDR1 MDHEN, CDR2 SYDVKM. The V gene lost 8 bases and the J gene lost 6 bases, with 8 bases spanning the gap. The CDR3 reads CASGKANEQFF. The CDR3 DNA reads TGTGCCAGCGGGAAGGCCAATGAGCAGTTCTTC.

Only a few counts were recorded for this clonotype. This chain uses TRBV6-2 or TRBV6-3 with TRBJ2-3; 9 positions agree with TRBD2. There are 15 residues in the CDR3. V lost 6 bases, J lost 3 bases, and 7 bases stayed unmatched. Germline values: CDR1 MNHEY, CDR2 SVGEGT. The CDR3 bases are TGTGCCAGCAGCTCCCAGCGGGGGGCTACAGATACGCAGTATTTT. This translates into CASSSQRGATDTQYF.

This clonotype has a handful of counts. The CDR3 DNA reads TGTGCCATCAGTGTGACAGTTAGTGATGAGCAGTTCTTC. Translated, it gives CAISVTVSDEQFF. The chain couples TRBV10-3 to TRBJ2-1, with D possibly TRBD1 on 5 matching bases. V was shortened by 4 bases and J by 8 bases, with 12 bases between the two germline ends. The CDR3 loop spans 13 amino acids. Germline CDR1 is ENHRY and CDR2 is SYGVKD.

The chain employs TRBV20-1 and TRBJ1-1; the D gene is possibly TRBD1 (5 bases). V gave up 0 bases and J gave up 1 base, with 15 bases separating them. This CDR3 spans 16 amino acids. CDR1 and CDR2 from the germline V gene are DFQATT and SNEGSKA (reference sequence). The CDR3: CSARDSVGGENTEAFF. In DNA form, the CDR3 reads TGCAGTGCTAGAGATTCAGTCGGAGGGGAGAACACTGAAGCTTTCTTT.

This clonotype was detected many times. The genes are TRBV5-1 and TRBJ1-1; 8 bases agree with TRBD1. The V and J ends lost 0 bases and 4 bases, in that order; junction bases with no gene match: 2. This CDR3 spans 14 amino acids. The germline V gene encodes CDR1 SGHRS and CDR2 YFSETQ. DNA for the CDR3: TGCGCCAGCAGCTTGGGGGACAGGATCACTGAAGCTTTCTTT. As protein: CASSLGDRITEAFF.

The rearrangement joins TRBV5-4 to TRBJ2-7; 11 nucleotides align to TRBD2. Germline V CDR1 and CDR2: SGHNT, YYREEE (reference sequence). The CDR3 totals 15 residues. After removal of 5 bases from V and 5 bases from J, the junction contained 9 bases not matched to a gene. This CDR3 is CASSFSGGGFHEQYF. The CDR3, as DNA: TGTGCCAGCAGTTTTAGCGGGGGGGGTTTCCACGAGCAGTACTTC.

V is TRBV15 and J is TRBJ1-1, with TRBD1 matching 9 bases. V lost 2 bases to trimming and J lost 0 bases; unmatched junction nucleotides: 7. The CDR3 covers 17 residues. The germline gives CDR1 LNHNV, CDR2 YYDKDF (reference sequence). The CDR3 loop is CATSRTGGLTMNTEAFF. In nucleotides, the CDR3 is TGTGCCACCAGCAGAACAGGGGGCCTCACCATGAACACTGAAGCTTTCTTT.